These T cell receptor beta chains were read from a single sample in a study of T cells in localized non-small cell lung cancer. Data came from immunoSEQ multiplex PCR; TCRdb stores just in-frame clones and leaves some out. The sample contains about 92,000 clones, approximately 91% of which appear only once. Here the sequenced sample was PBMCs, taken before any cancer treatment. The receptor source for this set is a woman aged 35 to 69 with stage II squamous cell lung carcinoma. Each CDR3 is given with its conserved first and last residue. A D gene is named only where the DNA matches it firmly. Expanded clones get a size class; other rows say once, few or many, or leave the size out.

j_gene,d_gene,abundance,v_gene,CDR3aa,CDR3nt
TRBJ2-5,.,.,TRBV28,CASSFRQVQETQYF,TGTGCCAGCAGTTTTAGGCAGGTTCAAGAGACCCAGTACTTC
TRBJ2-5,.,.,TRBV2,CASSSQLTETQYF,TGTGCCAGCAGCTCGCAACTTACGGAGACCCAGTACTTC
TRBJ1-5,.,once,TRBV6-5,CASRRQVDQPQHF,TGTGCCAGCAGGAGACAGGTAGATCAGCCCCAGCATTTT
TRBJ1-1,.,.,TRBV7-9,CASSFGTVNTEAFF,TGTGCCAGCAGCTTTGGGACCGTGAACACTGAAGCTTTCTTT
TRBJ1-1,.,.,TRBV30,CAWSVAHEAFF,TGTGCCTGGAGTGTTGCGCATGAAGCTTTCTTT
TRBJ2-3,.,.,TRBV6-5,CASSQRDTQYF,TGTGCCAGCAGTCAACGAGATACGCAGTATTTT
TRBJ1-2,.,.,TRBV5-4,CASSLGPKSYGYTF,TGTGCCAGCAGCTTGGGGCCCAAGAGCTATGGCTACACCTTC
TRBJ2-2,.,.,TRBV5-1,CASSPDSYTGELFF,TGCGCCAGCAGCCCGGACAGTTACACCGGGGAGCTGTTTTTT
TRBJ1-4,.,.,TRBV28,CASSLSWAGGKLFF,TGTGCCAGCAGTTTAAGTTGGGCGGGGGGTAAACTGTTTTTT
TRBJ1-2,.,.,TRBV30,CAWSVPQALRNYGYTF,TGTGCCTGGAGTGTACCACAGGCTCTCCGTAACTATGGCTACACCTTC
TRBJ2-7,.,.,TRBV5-1,CASSLGGGRTYEQYF,TGCGCCAGCAGCTTGGGTGGGGGCCGCACCTACGAGCAGTACTTC
TRBJ2-5,.,.,TRBV5-4,CASSLEETQYF,TGTGCCAGCAGCTTGGAGGAGACCCAGTACTTC
TRBJ2-4,.,.,TRBV25-1,CASSEPSLAKNIQYF,TGTGCCAGCAGTGAACCCTCGCTAGCCAAAAACATTCAGTACTTC
TRBJ1-1,.,.,TRBV27,CASSFGRTREAFF,TGTGCCAGCAGTTTTGGACGGACCCGGGAAGCTTTCTTT
TRBJ1-1,.,.,TRBV11-2,CASSLRAAMNTEAFF,TGTGCCAGCAGCTTAAGGGCTGCGATGAACACTGAAGCTTTCTTT
TRBJ1-1,TRBD1,.,TRBV5-6,CASSPQGAYDTEAFF,TGTGCCAGCAGCCCTCAGGGGGCATACGACACTGAAGCTTTCTTT
TRBJ2-7,.,once,TRBV6-5,CASSLPSYEQYF,TGTGCCAGCAGTTTACCCAGCTACGAGCAGTACTTC
TRBJ1-2,TRBD1,few,TRBV7-8,CASSPQLEATGTPYGYTF,TGTGCCAGCAGCCCCCAGCTTGAGGCGACAGGGACTCCCTATGGCTACACCTTC
TRBJ2-5,.,.,TRBV28,CASSRQSQETQYF,TGTGCCAGCAGTAGACAGAGCCAAGAGACCCAGTACTTC
TRBJ1-2,TRBD1,.,TRBV7-6,CASSPGGQLYGYTF,TGTGCCAGCAGCCCAGGGGGACAGCTCTATGGCTACACCTTC
TRBJ1-2,.,.,TRBV5-1,CASSLGSNYGYTF,TGCGCCAGCAGCCTCGGGAGCAACTATGGCTACACCTTC
TRBJ2-1,.,.,TRBV5-4,CASSLWGSYNEQFF,TGTGCCAGCAGCTTGTGGGGCTCCTACAATGAGCAGTTCTTC
TRBJ2-7,TRBD2,.,TRBV10-3,CAISRTSGLFYEQYF,TGTGCCATCAGCCGGACTAGCGGACTATTCTACGAGCAGTACTTC
TRBJ2-3,.,.,TRBV4-1,CASSQDNPPSSVTDTQYF,TGCGCCAGCAGCCAAGACAATCCCCCCAGCTCGGTCACAGATACGCAGTATTTT
TRBJ1-2,.,.,TRBV4-1,CASSHHGQPRGYTF,TGCGCCAGCAGCCATCATGGACAGCCTCGGGGCTACACCTTC
TRBJ1-2,TRBD1,.,TRBV6-5,CASSRGQGGYGYTF,TGTGCCAGCAGCCGGGGACAGGGTGGCTATGGCTACACCTTC
TRBJ1-1,.,.,TRBV19,CASSIEKAGRNTEAFF,TGTGCCAGTAGTATCGAGAAGGCAGGAAGGAACACTGAAGCTTTCTTT
TRBJ1-6,TRBD1,.,TRBV5-6,CASSLEGQGDRSPLHF,TGTGCCAGCAGCTTGGAGGGACAGGGCGACCGTTCACCCCTCCACTTT
TRBJ1-2,.,once,TRBV4-2,CASSQESRGDYGYTF,TGTGCCAGCAGCCAAGAGTCCCGGGGCGACTATGGCTACACCTTC
TRBJ2-2,.,.,TRBV6-4,CASRRHANTGELFF,TGTGCCAGCAGGAGACACGCGAACACCGGGGAGCTGTTTTTT
TRBJ2-7,TRBD1,.,TRBV4-2,CASSQEHRDSPEQYF,TGTGCCAGCAGCCAAGAGCACCGGGACAGTCCCGAGCAGTACTTC
TRBJ2-7,.,once,TRBV7-6,CASSIGAAYEQYF,TGTGCCAGCAGCATCGGGGCTGCCTACGAGCAGTACTTC
TRBJ2-1,TRBD1,.,TRBV5-5,CASFPGTGNEQFF,TGTGCCAGCTTCCCTGGGACAGGGAATGAGCAGTTCTTC
TRBJ2-5,.,.,TRBV4-1,CASSRGGLAETQYF,TGCGCCAGCAGCCGAGGGGGGCTAGCCGAGACCCAGTACTTC
TRBJ2-5,.,.,TRBV14,CASSHRGPQGTQYF,TGTGCCAGCAGCCATAGGGGCCCCCAGGGGACCCAGTACTTC
TRBJ2-1,TRBD2,.,TRBV4-1,CASSQALAGEGNEQFF,TGCGCCAGCAGCCAAGCTTTAGCGGGAGAAGGTAATGAGCAGTTCTTC
TRBJ2-1,.,.,TRBV5-6,CASSSRLGSYNEQFF,TGTGCCAGCAGCTCCCGACTAGGCTCCTACAATGAGCAGTTCTTC
TRBJ2-7,TRBD2,.,TRBV15,CATSRFPSGTSGRNEQYF,TGTGCCACCAGCAGATTTCCTTCCGGGACTAGCGGGAGAAACGAGCAGTACTTC
TRBJ2-3,TRBD1,.,TRBV4-2,CASSQGGQGTDTQYF,TGTGCCAGCAGCCAAGGTGGACAGGGCACAGATACGCAGTATTTT
TRBJ1-1,TRBD1,.,TRBV19,CASSIRFTGQANTEAFF,TGTGCCAGTAGTATTAGGTTTACCGGACAGGCTAACACTGAAGCTTTCTTT
TRBJ1-5,.,few,TRBV2,CASRALSNQPQHF,TGTGCCAGCAGAGCACTTAGCAATCAGCCCCAGCATTTT
TRBJ2-2,TRBD2,.,TRBV13,CASSEGLAEGTGELFF,TGTGCCAGCAGCGAGGGACTAGCGGAGGGGACCGGGGAGCTGTTTTTT
TRBJ2-2,.,few,TRBV2,CASKQEAANTGELFF,TGTGCCAGCAAACAGGAGGCAGCGAACACCGGGGAGCTGTTTTTT